The 2 T cell receptor beta chains in this list originate from one sample, sequenced in a study of T cell responses to AZD1222 COVID-19 vaccine. Here immunoSEQ multiplex PCR was the method, and the copy in TCRdb shows in-frame clones only, minus some. Of fewer than 200,000 clones listed, roughly 92% were seen once; the top ten hold 1.5% to 2%. The sequencing here drew on peripheral blood, taken on day 0 of AZD1222 vaccination. The receptors here all came from an adult in good health.

This clone was detected only once. The chain carries TRBV2 and TRBJ1-6, with a possible D match to TRBD1 (5 bases). Germline CDR1 and CDR2: SNHLY and FYNNEI. There are 13 residues in the CDR3. CDR3 DNA sequence: TGTGCAAAGCAGGGCTCATATAATTCACCCCTCCACTTT. It translates to CAKQGSYNSPLHF. Full variable domain (remainder filled in from reference TRBV2 and TRBJ1-6): EPEVTQTPSHQVTQMGQEVILRCVPISNHLYFYWYRQILGQKVEFLVSFYNNEISEKSEIFDDQFSVERPDGSNFTLKIRSTKLEDSAMYFCAKQGSYNSPLHFGNGTRLTVT.

The chain joins TRBV5-1 to TRBJ1-4; tentatively, D is TRBD1 (5 bases). The CDR3 has 13 amino acids. Germline loops: CDR1 SGHRS, CDR2 YFSETQ. V was clipped by 2 bases and J by 7 bases, with 9 bases between them. This CDR3 is CASSLRRGEKLFF. CDR3 bases: TGCGCCAGCAGCTTAAGGAGGGGTGAAAAACTGTTTTTT.